Below are 7 T cell receptor beta chains sequenced from a single sample in a study of T cell responses to AZD1222 COVID-19 vaccine. TCRdb keeps only in-frame clones here, not all; method: immunoSEQ multiplex PCR. The sample includes 50,000 to 65,000 clones, around 90% of them seen just once. This specimen consisted of peripheral blood, obtained 28 days after the second dose of the MenACWY control vaccine. The receptors derive from an adult who received the MenACWY meningococcal vaccine as a control.

The chain employs TRBV27 and TRBJ2-2; 9 bases fit TRBD2. This CDR3 is built from 18 residues. CDR1 and CDR2 from the germline V gene are MNHEY and SMNVEV (reference sequence). V was clipped by 5 bases and J by 5 bases; unmatched bases: 15. Here the CDR3 reads CASSPNVVAGDRTGELFF. The CDR3 region has the DNA TGTGCCAGCAGTCCGAACGTGGTAGCGGGAGATAGGACCGGGGAGCTGTTTTTT.

The CDR3 protein is CASSQTGRNPEQYF. The CDR3 DNA is TGTGCCAGCAGTCAGACAGGGAGAAACCCCGAGCAGTACTTC. The rearrangement links TRBV6-5 to TRBJ2-7; 7 bases are a match to TRBD1. CDR3 length equals 14 residues. The germline V gene has CDR1 MNHEY and CDR2 SVGAGI. The trim removed 5 bases at V and 6 bases at J, leaving 10 bases unmatched.

There are a few counts of this clone. The V and J genes are TRBV2 and TRBJ2-7, with unresolved D. CDR1 and CDR2 from the germline V gene are SNHLY and FYNNEI. V was trimmed by 4 bases and J by 1 base, leaving 17 bases between them. The CDR3 runs 16 residues. The CDR3 loop reads CASSGSGTQPSYEQYF. The CDR3 nucleotides read TGTGCCAGCAGTGGCTCCGGAACCCAGCCTTCCTACGAGCAGTACTTC.

This chain connects TRBV28 to TRBJ1-6, with 8 bases identical to TRBD1. The CDR3 runs 16 residues. The trim removed 2 bases at V and 5 bases at J, leaving 5 bases unmatched. Germline values: CDR1 MDHEN, CDR2 SYDVKM. CDR3 amino acids: CASSLRRTGNNSPLHF. The CDR3 coding sequence is TGTGCCAGCAGTTTAAGACGGACAGGGAATAATTCACCCCTCCACTTT.

V usage is TRBV6-6 and J usage is TRBJ1-6, with 8 nucleotides matching TRBD1. The CDR3 contains 15 residues. Trimming took 6 bases from V and 9 from J; bases not matched to a gene: 10. CDR1 and CDR2 from the germline V gene are MNHNY and SVGAGI (reference sequence). The CDR3 DNA reads as TGTGCCAGCAGGGTTACAGGGGGAGGTGGTTCACCCCTCCACTTT. Protein: CASRVTGGGGSPLHF.

V and J are TRBV11-2 and TRBJ2-1; D is unclear. V was trimmed by 5 bases and J by 3 bases, leaving 17 bases between them. This CDR3 contains 16 residues. Germline CDR1 SGHAT, CDR2 FQNNGV. The CDR3 DNA reads TGTGCCAGCAGCCCCCCCTCCTCGTGGGACTACAATGAGCAGTTCTTC. Amino acid sequence: CASSPPSSWDYNEQFF. Full variable domain (rest looked up from reference TRBV11-2 and TRBJ2-1): EAGVAQSPRYKIIEKRQSVAFWCNPISGHATLYWYQQILGQGPKLLIQFQNNGVVDDSQLPKDRFSAERLKGVDSTLKIQPAKLEDSAVYLCASSPPSSWDYNEQFFGPGTRLTVL.

The rearrangement links TRBV24-1 to TRBJ2-7, with D perhaps matching TRBD2 (6 bases). Germline V lookup: CDR1 KGHDR, CDR2 SFDVKD. V shed 4 bases and J shed 0 bases, with 12 bases lying between them. This CDR3 spans 15 amino acids. The CDR3, as DNA: TGTGCCACCAGTGAGAAGGAGGGCCTCTCCTACGAGCAGTACTTC. It specifies CATSEKEGLSYEQYF.